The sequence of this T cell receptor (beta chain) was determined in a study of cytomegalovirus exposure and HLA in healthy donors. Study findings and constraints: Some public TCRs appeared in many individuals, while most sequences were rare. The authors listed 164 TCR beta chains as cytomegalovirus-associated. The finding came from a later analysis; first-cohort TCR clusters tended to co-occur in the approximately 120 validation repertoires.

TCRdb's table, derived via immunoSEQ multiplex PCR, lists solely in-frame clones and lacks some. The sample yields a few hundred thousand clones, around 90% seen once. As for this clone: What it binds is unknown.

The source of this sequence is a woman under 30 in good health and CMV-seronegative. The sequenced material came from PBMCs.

The CDR3 DNA reads as TGTGCCAGCAGTTGGACTACACCACCCCTCCACTTT. This translates into CASSWTTPPLHF. The chain has TRBV28 and TRBJ1-6, with D uncertain. This CDR3 has 12 residues. CDR1 and CDR2 (germline): MDHEN, SYDVKM. V was cut by 4 bases and J by 11 bases, with 9 bases left in between.